Sequencing of this T cell receptor (beta chain) was carried out in a study of spatial heterogeneity in lung cancer. Study context: There were 72 donors, all of them untreated patients with early-stage non-small cell lung cancer. Researchers sequenced follow-up PBMC samples if they had them, and these came a median of about 2 years after resection.

The table lists this clonotype with many counts. The antigen is not known. This sample's time point: blood at routine non-recurrence follow-up after resection. Broader study findings: Relative to follow-up, resection was when ubiquitous expanded tumor TCRs appeared more in blood.

The CDR3 runs to 14 residues. CDR1 is MNHEY and CDR2 is SMNVEV in the germline V gene (reference sequence). Trimming cost V 8 bases and J 1 base, with 14 bases left between them. A distinct unique molecular identifier was carried by each TCR cDNA molecule. MiXCR was run by TCRdb on the 5' RACE reads, yielding one entry per CDR3 protein. The data hold roughly 16,000 distinct CDR3 sequences, with approximately 6% observed a single time. The TCR was taken from a male donor with early-stage non-small cell lung cancer. V and J are TRBV27 and TRBJ1-1; a possible D gene is TRBD1 (5 bases). The sequenced sample was PBMCs, obtained at follow-up. This CDR3 reads CASSRGNWNTEAFF. In DNA form, the CDR3 reads TGTGCCAGCTCTCGGGGGAACTGGAACACTGAAGCTTTCTTT.